The entry below describes one T cell receptor beta chain. The data belong to a study of blood T cell repertoires in COVID-19. As for the study in general: Samples representing acute and convalescent COVID-19 were sourced from the United States, Italy and Spain. The cDNA or gDNA used as material had been derived from T cells, B-cell-depleted T cells, or PBMCs.

As originally analysed: Scientists estimated how many nucleated cells there were by amplifying reference gene primers. The protocol was immunoSEQ multiplex PCR, while the TCRdb copy is restricted to in-frame clones and leaves out a portion. V and J calls and clone size come straight from that table; D and trimming were deduced from the DNA. The sample carries 200,000 or so clones, more than 75% recorded once. Germline V gene lookup returns CDR1 MDHEN and CDR2 SYDVKM. The length of the CDR3 is 12 residues. V shed 2 bases and J shed 4 bases, with 6 bases lying between them. The chain combines TRBV28 with TRBJ2-7, with D possibly TRBD1 on 5 matching bases. Material: peripheral blood. The TCR was taken from an elderly man with acute or convalescent COVID-19. CDR3: CASSLPGYEQYF. The CDR3 bases are TGTGCCAGCAGTTTACCAGGGTACGAGCAGTACTTC.